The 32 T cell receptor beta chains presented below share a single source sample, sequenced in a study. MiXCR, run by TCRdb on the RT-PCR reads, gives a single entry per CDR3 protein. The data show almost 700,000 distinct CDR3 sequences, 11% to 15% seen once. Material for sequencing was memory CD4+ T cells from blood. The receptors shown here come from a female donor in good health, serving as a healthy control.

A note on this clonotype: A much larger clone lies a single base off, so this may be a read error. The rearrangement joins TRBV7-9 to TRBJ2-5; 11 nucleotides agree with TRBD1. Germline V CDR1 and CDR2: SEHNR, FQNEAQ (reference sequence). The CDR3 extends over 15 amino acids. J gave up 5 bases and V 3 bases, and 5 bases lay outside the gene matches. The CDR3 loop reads CASSFGQGAIETQYF. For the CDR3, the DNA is TGTGCCAGCAGCTTTGGACAGGGGGCAATTGAGACCCAGTACTTC.

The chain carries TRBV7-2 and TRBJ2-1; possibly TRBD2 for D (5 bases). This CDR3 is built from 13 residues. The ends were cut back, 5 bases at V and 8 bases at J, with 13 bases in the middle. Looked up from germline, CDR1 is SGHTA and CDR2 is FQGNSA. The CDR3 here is CASSGRSSDEQFF. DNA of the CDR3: TGTGCCAGCAGCGGGAGAAGTTCCGATGAGCAGTTCTTC. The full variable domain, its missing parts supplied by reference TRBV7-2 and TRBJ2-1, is GAGVSQSPSNKVTEKGKDVELRCDPISGHTALYWYRQSLGQGLEFLIYFQGNSAPDKSGLPSDRFSAERTGGSVSTLTIQRTQQEDSAVYLCASSGRSSDEQFFGPGTRLTVL.

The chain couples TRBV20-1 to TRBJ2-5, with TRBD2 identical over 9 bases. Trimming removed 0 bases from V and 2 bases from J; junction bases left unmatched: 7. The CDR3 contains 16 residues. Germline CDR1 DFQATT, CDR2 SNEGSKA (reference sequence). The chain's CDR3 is CSARDGRGGGQETQYF. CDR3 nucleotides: TGCAGTGCTAGAGACGGGCGGGGGGGCGGACAAGAGACCCAGTACTTC.

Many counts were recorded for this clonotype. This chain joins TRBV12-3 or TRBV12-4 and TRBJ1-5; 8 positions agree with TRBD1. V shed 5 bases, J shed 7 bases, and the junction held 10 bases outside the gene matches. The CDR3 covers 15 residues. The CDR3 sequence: CASSIQGAPGQPQHF. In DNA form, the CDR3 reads TGTGCCAGCAGTATTCAGGGGGCGCCGGGGCAGCCCCAGCATTTT.

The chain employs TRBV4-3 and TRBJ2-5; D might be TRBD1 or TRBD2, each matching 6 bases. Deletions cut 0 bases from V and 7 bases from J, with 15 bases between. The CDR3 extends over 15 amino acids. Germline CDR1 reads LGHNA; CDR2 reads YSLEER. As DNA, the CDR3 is TGCGCCAGCAGCCAAGATCACGGGGGCACAGCGACCCAGTACTTC. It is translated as CASSQDHGGTATQYF.

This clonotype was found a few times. CDR3 sequence reads: CSAVVAAGGAYGEKLFF. The CDR3 nucleotides read TGCAGTGCCGTAGTTGCCGCAGGTGGGGCGTATGGGGAAAAACTGTTTTTT. The chain is built from TRBV20-1 and TRBJ1-4, with TRBD1 as a possible D gene (5 bases). This CDR3 comprises 17 residues. The germline V gene has CDR1 DFQATT and CDR2 SNEGSKA (reference sequence). Trimming took 6 bases from V and 8 from J, leaving 28 bases between them.

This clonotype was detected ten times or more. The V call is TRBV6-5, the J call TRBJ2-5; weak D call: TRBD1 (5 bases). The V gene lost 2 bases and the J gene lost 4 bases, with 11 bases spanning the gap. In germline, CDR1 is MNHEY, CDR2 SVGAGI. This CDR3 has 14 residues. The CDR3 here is CASSYAGLGETQYF. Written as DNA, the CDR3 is TGTGCCAGCAGTTACGCAGGGTTAGGAGAGACCCAGTACTTC.

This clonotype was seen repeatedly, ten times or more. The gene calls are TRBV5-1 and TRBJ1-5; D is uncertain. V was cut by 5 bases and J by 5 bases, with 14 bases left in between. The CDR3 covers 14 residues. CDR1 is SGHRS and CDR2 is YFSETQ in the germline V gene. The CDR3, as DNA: TGCGCCAGCAGTTTCGGGAACCCTGATCAGCCCCAGCATTTT. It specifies CASSFGNPDQPQHF.

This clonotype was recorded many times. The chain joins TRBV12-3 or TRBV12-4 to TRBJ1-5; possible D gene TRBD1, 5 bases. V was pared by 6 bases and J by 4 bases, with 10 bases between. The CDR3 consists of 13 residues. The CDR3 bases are TGTGCCAGCAGCTGGGGCCCTAATCAGCCCCAGCATTTT. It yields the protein CASSWGPNQPQHF.

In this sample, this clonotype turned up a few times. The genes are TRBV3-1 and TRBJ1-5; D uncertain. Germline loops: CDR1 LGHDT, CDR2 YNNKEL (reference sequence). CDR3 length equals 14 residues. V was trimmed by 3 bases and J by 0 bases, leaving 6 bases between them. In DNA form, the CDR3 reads TGTGCCAGCAGCCATAGTCATAGCAATCAGCCCCAGCATTTT. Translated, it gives CASSHSHSNQPQHF.

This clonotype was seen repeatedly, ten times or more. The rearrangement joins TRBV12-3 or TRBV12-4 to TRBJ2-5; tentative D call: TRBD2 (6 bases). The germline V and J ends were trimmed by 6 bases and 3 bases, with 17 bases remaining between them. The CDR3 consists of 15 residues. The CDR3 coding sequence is TGTGCCAGCAGCCCCCAGGTAGTAGCGGAAGAGACCCAGTACTTC. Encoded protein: CASSPQVVAEETQYF.

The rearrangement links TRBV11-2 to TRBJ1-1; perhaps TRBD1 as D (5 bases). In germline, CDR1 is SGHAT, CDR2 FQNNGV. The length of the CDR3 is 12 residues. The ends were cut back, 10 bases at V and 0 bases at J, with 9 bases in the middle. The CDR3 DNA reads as TGTGCCACGGGACGCCTGAACACTGAAGCTTTCTTT. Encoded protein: CATGRLNTEAFF.

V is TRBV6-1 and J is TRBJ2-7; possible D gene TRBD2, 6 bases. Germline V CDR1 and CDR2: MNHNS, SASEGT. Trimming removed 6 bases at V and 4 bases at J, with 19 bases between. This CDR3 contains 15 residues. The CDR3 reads CASRYFADGGYEQYF. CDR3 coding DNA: TGTGCCAGCAGGTACTTTGCGGACGGGGGATACGAGCAGTACTTC.

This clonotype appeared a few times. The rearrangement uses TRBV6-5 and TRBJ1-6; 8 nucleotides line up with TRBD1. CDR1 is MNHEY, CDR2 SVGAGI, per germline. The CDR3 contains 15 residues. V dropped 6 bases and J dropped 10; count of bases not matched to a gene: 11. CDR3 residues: CASSPYGQGGSPLHF. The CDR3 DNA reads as TGTGCCAGCAGCCCTTACGGACAGGGAGGCTCACCCCTCCACTTT.

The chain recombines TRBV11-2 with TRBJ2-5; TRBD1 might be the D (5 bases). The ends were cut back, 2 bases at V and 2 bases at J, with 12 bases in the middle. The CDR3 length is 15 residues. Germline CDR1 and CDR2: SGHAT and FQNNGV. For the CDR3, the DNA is TGTGCCAGCAGCTTAAGCCAGGGAAGGCAAGAGACCCAGTACTTC. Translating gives CASSLSQGRQETQYF. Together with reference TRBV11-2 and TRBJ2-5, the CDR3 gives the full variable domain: EAGVAQSPRYKIIEKRQSVAFWCNPISGHATLYWYQQILGQGPKLLIQFQNNGVVDDSQLPKDRFSAERLKGVDSTLKIQPAKLEDSAVYLCASSLSQGRQETQYFGPGTRLLVL.

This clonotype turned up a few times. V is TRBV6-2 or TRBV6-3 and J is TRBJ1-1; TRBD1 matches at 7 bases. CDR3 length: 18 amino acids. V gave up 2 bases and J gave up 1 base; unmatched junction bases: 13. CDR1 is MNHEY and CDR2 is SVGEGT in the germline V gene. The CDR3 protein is CASSYRTGDYQRNTEAFF. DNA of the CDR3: TGTGCCAGCAGTTACCGTACAGGGGATTACCAGCGGAACACTGAAGCTTTCTTT.

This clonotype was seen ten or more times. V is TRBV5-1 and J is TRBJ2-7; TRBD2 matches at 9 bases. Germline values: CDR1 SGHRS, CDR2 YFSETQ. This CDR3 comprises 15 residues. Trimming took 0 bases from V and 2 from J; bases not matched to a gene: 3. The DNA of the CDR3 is TGCGCCAGCAGCTTGGGACTAGCGGATACCTACGAGCAGTACTTC. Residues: CASSLGLADTYEQYF.

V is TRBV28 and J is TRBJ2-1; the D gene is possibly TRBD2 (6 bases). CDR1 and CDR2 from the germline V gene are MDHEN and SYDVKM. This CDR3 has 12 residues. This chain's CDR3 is CSEGSSYNEQFF. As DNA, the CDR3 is TGTTCGGAGGGGTCCTCCTACAATGAGCAGTTCTTC.

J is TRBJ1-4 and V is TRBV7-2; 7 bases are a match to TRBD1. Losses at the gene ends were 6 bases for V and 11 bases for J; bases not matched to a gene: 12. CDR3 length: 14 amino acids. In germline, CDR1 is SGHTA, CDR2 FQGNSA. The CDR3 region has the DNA TGTGCCAGCAGTCGGACAGGTGGGGAACGGAAACTGTTTTTT. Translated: CASSRTGGERKLFF.

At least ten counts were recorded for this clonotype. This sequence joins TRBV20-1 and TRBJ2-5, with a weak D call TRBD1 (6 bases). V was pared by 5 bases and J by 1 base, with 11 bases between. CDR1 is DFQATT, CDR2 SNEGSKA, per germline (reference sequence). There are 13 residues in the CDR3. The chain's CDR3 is CSACGQSQETQYF. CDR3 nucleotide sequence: TGCAGTGCTTGTGGACAGTCCCAAGAGACCCAGTACTTC.

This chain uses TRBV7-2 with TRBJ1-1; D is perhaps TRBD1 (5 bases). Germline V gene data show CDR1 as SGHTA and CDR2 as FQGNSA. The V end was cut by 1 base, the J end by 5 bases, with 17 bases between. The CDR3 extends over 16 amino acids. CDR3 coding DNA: TGTGCCAGCAGCTTAGGGGGCCCTTCAGGGATAACTGAAGCTTTCTTT. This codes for CASSLGGPSGITEAFF.

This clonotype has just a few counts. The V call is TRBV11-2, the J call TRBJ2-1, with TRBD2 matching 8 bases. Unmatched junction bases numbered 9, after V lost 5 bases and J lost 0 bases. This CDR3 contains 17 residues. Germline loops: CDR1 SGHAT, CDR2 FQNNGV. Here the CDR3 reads CASSIQIAGNSYNEQFF. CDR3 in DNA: TGTGCCAGCAGCATCCAAATAGCGGGAAACTCCTACAATGAGCAGTTCTTC.

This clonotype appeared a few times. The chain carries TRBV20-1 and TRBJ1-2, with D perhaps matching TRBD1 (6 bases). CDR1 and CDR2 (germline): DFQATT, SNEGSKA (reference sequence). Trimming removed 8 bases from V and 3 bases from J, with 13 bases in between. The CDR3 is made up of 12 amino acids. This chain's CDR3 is CSSGAYDYGYTF. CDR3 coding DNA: TGCAGTTCGGGGGCGTACGACTATGGCTACACCTTC.

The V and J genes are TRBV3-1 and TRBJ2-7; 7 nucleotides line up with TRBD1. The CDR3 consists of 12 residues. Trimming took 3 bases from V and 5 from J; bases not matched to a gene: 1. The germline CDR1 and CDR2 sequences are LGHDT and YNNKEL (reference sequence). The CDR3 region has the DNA TGTGCCAGCAGCCAGGGACAGAACGAGCAGTACTTC. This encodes CASSQGQNEQYF.

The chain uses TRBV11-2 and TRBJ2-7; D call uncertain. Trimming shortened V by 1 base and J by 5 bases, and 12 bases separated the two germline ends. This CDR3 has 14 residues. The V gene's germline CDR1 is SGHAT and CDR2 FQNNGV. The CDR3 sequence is CASSLGWARNEQYF. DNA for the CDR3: TGTGCCAGCAGCTTAGGTTGGGCTAGGAACGAGCAGTACTTC.

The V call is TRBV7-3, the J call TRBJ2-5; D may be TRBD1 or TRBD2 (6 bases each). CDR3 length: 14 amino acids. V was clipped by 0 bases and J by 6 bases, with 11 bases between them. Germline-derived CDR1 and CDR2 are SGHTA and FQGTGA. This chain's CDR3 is CASSLTGGPQTQYF. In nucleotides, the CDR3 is TGTGCCAGCAGCTTAACGGGGGGCCCTCAGACCCAGTACTTC.

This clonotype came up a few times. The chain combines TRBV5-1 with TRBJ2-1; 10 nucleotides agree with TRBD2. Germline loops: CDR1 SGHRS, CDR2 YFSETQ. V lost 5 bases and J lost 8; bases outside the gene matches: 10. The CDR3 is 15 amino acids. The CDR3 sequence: CASSRLAGVEHEQFF. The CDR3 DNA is TGCGCCAGCAGTCGGCTAGCGGGAGTAGAACATGAGCAGTTCTTC.

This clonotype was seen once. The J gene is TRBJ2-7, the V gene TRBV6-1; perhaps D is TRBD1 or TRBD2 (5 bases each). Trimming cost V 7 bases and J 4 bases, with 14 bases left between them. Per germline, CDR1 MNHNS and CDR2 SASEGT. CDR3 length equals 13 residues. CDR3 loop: CASTRGDEYEQYF. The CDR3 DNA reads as TGTGCCAGCACCAGAGGGGACGAGTACGAGCAGTACTTC.

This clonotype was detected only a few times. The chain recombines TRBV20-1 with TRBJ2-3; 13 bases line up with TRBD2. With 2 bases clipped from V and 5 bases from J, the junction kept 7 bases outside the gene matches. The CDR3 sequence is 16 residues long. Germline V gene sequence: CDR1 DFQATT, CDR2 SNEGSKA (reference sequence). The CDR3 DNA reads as TGCAGTGCTAGACCAACGACTAGCGGGAGGAGAGATACGCAGTATTTT. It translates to CSARPTTSGRRDTQYF.

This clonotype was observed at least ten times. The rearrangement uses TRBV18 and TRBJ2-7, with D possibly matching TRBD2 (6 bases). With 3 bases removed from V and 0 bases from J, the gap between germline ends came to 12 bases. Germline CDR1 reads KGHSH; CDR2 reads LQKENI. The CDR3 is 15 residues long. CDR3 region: CASSPSGRDSYEQYF. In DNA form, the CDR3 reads TGTGCCAGCTCACCCTCCGGGAGAGACTCCTACGAGCAGTACTTC.

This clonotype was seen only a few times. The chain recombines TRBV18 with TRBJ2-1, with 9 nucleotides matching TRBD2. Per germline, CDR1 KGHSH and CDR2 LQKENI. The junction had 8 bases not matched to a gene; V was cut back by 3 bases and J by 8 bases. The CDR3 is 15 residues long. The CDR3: CASSPLVAGADEQFF. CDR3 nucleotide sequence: TGTGCCAGCTCACCTTTAGTAGCGGGAGCCGATGAGCAGTTCTTC.

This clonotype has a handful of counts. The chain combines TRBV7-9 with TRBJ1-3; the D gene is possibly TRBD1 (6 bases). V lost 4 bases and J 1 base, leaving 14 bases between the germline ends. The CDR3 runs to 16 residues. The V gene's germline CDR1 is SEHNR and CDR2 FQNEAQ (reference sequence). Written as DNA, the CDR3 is TGTGCCAGCAGCTCCAGACAGGTTATATCTGGAAACACCATATATTTT. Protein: CASSSRQVISGNTIYF.